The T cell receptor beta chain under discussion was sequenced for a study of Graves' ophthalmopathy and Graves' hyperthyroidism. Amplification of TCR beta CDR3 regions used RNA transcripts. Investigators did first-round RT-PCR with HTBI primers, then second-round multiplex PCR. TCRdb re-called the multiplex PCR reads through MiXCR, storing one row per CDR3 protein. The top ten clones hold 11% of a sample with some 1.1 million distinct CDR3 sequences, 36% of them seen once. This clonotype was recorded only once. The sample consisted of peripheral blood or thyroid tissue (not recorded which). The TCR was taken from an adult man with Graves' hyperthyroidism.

The CDR3 DNA is TGTGCCACCAGTCGTCCGGAGGGCCGGACAGTAGAAGAGACCCAGTACTTC. It encodes CATSRPEGRTVEETQYF. V and J are TRBV24-1 and TRBJ2-5, with D perhaps given as TRBD1 or TRBD2 (6 bases each). The germline CDR1 and CDR2 sequences are KGHDR and SFDVKD. V was shortened by 6 bases and J by 3 bases, with 22 bases between the two germline ends. CDR3 length equals 17 residues.